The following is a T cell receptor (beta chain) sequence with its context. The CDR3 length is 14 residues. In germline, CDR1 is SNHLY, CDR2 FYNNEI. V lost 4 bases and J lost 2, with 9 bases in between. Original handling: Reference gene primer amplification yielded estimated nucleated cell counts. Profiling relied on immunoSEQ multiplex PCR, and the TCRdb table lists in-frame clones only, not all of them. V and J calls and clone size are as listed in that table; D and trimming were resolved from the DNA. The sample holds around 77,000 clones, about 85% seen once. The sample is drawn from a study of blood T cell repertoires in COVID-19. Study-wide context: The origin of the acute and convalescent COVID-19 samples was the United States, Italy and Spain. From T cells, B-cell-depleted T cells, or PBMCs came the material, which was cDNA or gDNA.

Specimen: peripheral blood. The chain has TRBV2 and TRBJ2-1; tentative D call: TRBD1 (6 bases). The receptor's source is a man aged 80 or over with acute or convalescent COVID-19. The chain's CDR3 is CASSGRGAYNEQFF. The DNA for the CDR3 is TGTGCCAGCAGTGGCAGGGGTGCCTACAATGAGCAGTTCTTC. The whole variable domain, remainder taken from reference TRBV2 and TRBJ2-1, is EPEVTQTPSHQVTQMGQEVILRCVPISNHLYFYWYRQILGQKVEFLVSFYNNEISEKSEIFDDQFSVERPDGSNFTLKIRSTKLEDSAMYFCASSGRGAYNEQFFGPGTRLTVL.